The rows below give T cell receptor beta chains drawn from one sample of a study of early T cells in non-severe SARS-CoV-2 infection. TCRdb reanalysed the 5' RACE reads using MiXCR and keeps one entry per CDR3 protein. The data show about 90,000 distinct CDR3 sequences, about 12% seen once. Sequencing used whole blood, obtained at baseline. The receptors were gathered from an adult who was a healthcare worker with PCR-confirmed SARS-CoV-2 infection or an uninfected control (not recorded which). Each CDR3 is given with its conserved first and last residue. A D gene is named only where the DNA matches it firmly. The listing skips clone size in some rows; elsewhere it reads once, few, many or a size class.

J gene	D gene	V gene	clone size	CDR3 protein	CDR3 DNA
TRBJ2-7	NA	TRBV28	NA	CASSLNEQYF	TGTGCCAGCAGTTTGAACGAGCAGTACTTC
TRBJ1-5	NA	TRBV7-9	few	CASSPGQHSNQPQHF	TGTGCCAGCAGCCCCGGACAGCATAGCAATCAGCCCCAGCATTTT
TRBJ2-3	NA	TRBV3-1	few	CASSLLRGKGTDTQYF	TGTGCCAGCAGCCTACTTCGGGGCAAGGGGACAGATACGCAGTATTTT
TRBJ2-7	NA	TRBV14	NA	CASSQDARHGSEQYF	TGTGCCAGCAGCCAAGATGCCCGACATGGTTCCGAGCAGTACTTC
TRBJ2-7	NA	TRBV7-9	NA	CASSLAPSGTNYEQYF	TGTGCCAGCAGCTTAGCGCCTTCAGGGACCAATTACGAGCAGTACTTC
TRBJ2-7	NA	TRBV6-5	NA	CASSYEWGHEQYF	TGTGCCAGCAGTTACGAATGGGGGCACGAGCAGTACTTC
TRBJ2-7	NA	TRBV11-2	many	CASTLTAKDSYEQYF	TGTGCCAGCACCCTGACAGCCAAGGATTCCTACGAGCAGTACTTC
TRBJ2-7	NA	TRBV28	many	CATDSRGSSYEQYF	TGTGCCACCGACTCCCGGGGGAGCTCCTACGAGCAGTACTTC
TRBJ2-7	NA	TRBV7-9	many	CASSLGISGNEQYF	TGTGCCAGCAGCTTAGGAATTTCGGGGAACGAGCAGTACTTC
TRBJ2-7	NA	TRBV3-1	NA	CASSQRGTYEQYF	TGTGCCAGCAGCCAACGGGGAACCTACGAGCAGTACTTC
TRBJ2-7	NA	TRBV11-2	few	CASSYGGTPYEQYF	TGTGCCAGCAGCTACGGCGGGACACCCTACGAGCAGTACTTC
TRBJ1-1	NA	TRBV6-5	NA	CASSLSGPRGTEAFF	TGTGCCAGCAGTCTTTCGGGACCCAGGGGCACTGAAGCTTTCTTT
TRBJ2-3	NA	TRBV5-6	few	CASSLRVRGPTDTQYF	TGTGCCAGCAGCTTACGTGTCCGGGGGCCCACAGATACGCAGTATTTT
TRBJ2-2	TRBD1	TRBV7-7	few	CASSRDRVVAGELFF	TGTGCTAGCAGCAGAGACAGGGTGGTCGCCGGGGAGCTGTTTTTT
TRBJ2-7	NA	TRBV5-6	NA	CASSFGPFYEQYF	TGTGCCAGCAGCTTTGGGCCATTCTACGAGCAGTACTTC